This T cell receptor beta chain was sequenced in a study of T cells in Graves' hyperthyroidism and ophthalmopathy. As for the study in general: Once the initial diagnosis was made, peripheral blood was obtained before any treatment.

Amplified TCR beta CDR3 regions came from RNA transcripts. The HTBI primer set drove a first-round RT-PCR of the TCR CDR3. TCRdb ran MiXCR on the multiplex PCR reads and lists one entry per CDR3 protein. This sample has hundreds of thousands of distinct CDR3 sequences; under 15% occur once, and the top ten carry over 8.5%. This clonotype was picked up many times. Each 10 ml fresh peripheral blood draw supplied the PBMCs. The germline V and J ends were trimmed by 10 bases and 3 bases, with 13 bases remaining between them. Looked up from germline, CDR1 is ENHRY and CDR2 is SYGVKD. There are 12 residues in the CDR3.

This receptor was obtained from a woman aged 18-35 years with Graves' hyperthyroidism. The chain recombines TRBV10-3 with TRBJ2-7, with D perhaps given as TRBD1 or TRBD2 (7 bases each). Source material: blood. CDR3 sequence: CATRGDSYEQYF. The CDR3 nucleotides are TGTGCCACCCGGGGGGACAGCTACGAGCAGTACTTC.